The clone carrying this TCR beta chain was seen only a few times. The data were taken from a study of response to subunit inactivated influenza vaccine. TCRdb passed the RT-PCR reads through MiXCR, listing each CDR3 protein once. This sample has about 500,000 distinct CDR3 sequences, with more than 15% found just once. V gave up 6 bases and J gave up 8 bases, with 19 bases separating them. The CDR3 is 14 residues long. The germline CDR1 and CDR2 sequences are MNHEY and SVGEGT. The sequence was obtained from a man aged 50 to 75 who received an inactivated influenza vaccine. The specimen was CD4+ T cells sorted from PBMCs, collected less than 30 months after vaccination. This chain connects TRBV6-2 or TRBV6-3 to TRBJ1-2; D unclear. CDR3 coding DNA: TGTGCCAGCAGCCCCACGTCCTATAACGCAGGCTACACCTTC. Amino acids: CASSPTSYNAGYTF.